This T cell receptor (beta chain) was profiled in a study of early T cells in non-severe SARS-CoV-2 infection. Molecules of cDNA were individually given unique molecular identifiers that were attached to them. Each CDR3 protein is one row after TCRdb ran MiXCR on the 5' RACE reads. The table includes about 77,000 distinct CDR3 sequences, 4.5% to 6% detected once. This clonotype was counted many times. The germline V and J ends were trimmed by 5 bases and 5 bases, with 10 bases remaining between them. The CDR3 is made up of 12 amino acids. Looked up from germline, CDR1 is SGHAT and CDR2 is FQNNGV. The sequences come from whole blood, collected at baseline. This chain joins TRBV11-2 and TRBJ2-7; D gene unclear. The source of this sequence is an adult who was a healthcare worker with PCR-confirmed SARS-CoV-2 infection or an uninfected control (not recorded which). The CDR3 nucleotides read TGTGCCAGCAGCCACCGATGGCACGAGCAGTACTTC. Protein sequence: CASSHRWHEQYF.